Listed below are T cell receptor beta chains from one sample, sequenced in a study of Graves' ophthalmopathy and Graves' hyperthyroidism. TCRdb ran MiXCR on the multiplex PCR reads and lists one entry per CDR3 protein. Of roughly 350,000 distinct CDR3 sequences in the sample, roughly 17% were seen once. Sequencing was done on a sample of peripheral blood. The source of these receptors is an adult woman with stable Graves' hyperthyroidism. Both conserved end residues are part of each CDR3. D genes are given only for firm matches. The size of a clone is reported for some rows only, either as once, few or many, or as a class for expanded clones.

j_call v_call d_call clone_size cdr3_aa cdr3_nt
TRBJ1-2 TRBV5-1 TRBD1 many CASSLDTGARSGYTF TGCGCCAGCAGCTTGGACACAGGGGCCAGGAGTGGCTACACCTTC
TRBJ2-7 TRBV27 . . CASSFSFPTARGGYEQYF TGTGCCAGCAGTTTTTCATTTCCGACAGCCCGGGGAGGATACGAGCAGTACTTC
TRBJ2-6 TRBV18 . few CASSRHPSGANVLTF TGTGCCAGCTCGCGACACCCCTCTGGGGCCAACGTCCTGACTTTC
TRBJ1-5 TRBV6-1 . . CASSDGRVYQPQHF TGTGCCAGCAGTGACGGGAGGGTCTATCAGCCTCAGCATTTT
TRBJ2-3 TRBV12-5 . few CASGGTPTDTQYF TGTGCTAGTGGTGGGACTCCCACAGATACGCAGTATTTT
TRBJ2-5 TRBV5-1 TRBD2 few CASSLGTTASGAQETQYF TGCGCCAGCAGCTTGGGTACGACGGCTAGCGGGGCCCAAGAGACCCAGTACTTC
TRBJ2-7 TRBV6-1 . many CASSSGPGVFEQYF TGTGCCAGCAGTAGCGGGCCAGGGGTATTCGAGCAGTACTTC
TRBJ2-7 TRBV6-2/TRBV6-3 . many CASSYSMAHRSYEQYF TGTGCCAGCAGTTACTCGATGGCCCACCGCAGCTACGAGCAGTACTTC
TRBJ1-1 TRBV4-1 TRBD1 many CASSQRQGEDTEAFF TGCGCCAGCAGCCAACGACAGGGGGAGGACACTGAAGCTTTCTTT
TRBJ2-7 TRBV13 . many CASSLKEYEQYF TGTGCCAGCAGCTTAAAGGAATACGAGCAGTACTTC
TRBJ2-1 TRBV6-5 . few CASSYSGGGIPYNEQFF TGTGCCAGCAGTTACTCCGGGGGAGGCATCCCCTACAATGAGCAGTTCTTC
TRBJ2-7 TRBV20-1 TRBD2 many CSARDWTSETQPYEQYF TGCAGTGCTAGAGATTGGACTAGCGAAACTCAACCCTACGAGCAGTACTTC
TRBJ1-1 TRBV20-1 . . CSPRGPGEAFF TGCAGCCCCCGAGGTCCGGGGGAAGCTTTCTTT
TRBJ1-6 TRBV5-6 TRBD1 many CASRGQGNSPLHF TGTGCCAGCAGGGGACAGGGTAATTCACCCCTCCACTTT
TRBJ1-1 TRBV29-1 . many CSVSSVGGRMNTEAFF TGCAGCGTCTCTTCAGTAGGAGGACGTATGAACACTGAAGCTTTCTTT
TRBJ2-5 TRBV27 . many CASSFGSLETQYF TGTGCCAGCAGTTTTGGTAGCTTAGAGACCCAGTACTTC
TRBJ1-2 TRBV24-1 . many CATSQDGRSGYTF TGTGCCACCAGTCAGGACGGACGAAGTGGCTACACCTTC
TRBJ1-2 TRBV5-6 . . CASSSTEDPYGYSF TGTGCCAGCAGCTCGACGGAGGACCCCTATGGCTACAGCTTC
TRBJ2-7 TRBV6-2/TRBV6-3 TRBD2 many CASSYFGAGAYEQYF TGTGCCAGCAGTTACTTCGGAGCGGGAGCCTACGAGCAGTACTTC
TRBJ1-5 TRBV30 . many CAWSESSNQPQHF TGTGCCTGGAGTGAGAGCTCGAATCAGCCCCAGCATTTT
TRBJ2-2 TRBV12-5 . many CASGLVRLQGYTGELFF TGTGCTAGTGGTTTGGTACGACTACAGGGATACACCGGGGAGCTGTTTTTT
TRBJ2-7 TRBV30 . few CAWSVGPPLEQYF TGTGCCTGGAGTGTAGGCCCCCCTCTCGAGCAGTACTTC
TRBJ2-7 TRBV6-1 . . CASSEGWGRYEQYF TGTGCCAGCAGTGAGGGATGGGGTCGATACGAGCAGTACTTC
TRBJ2-7 TRBV7-2 . many CASSLNLVGQYF TGTGCCAGCAGCTTAAATCTCGTGGGGCAGTACTTC
TRBJ1-2 TRBV6-5 . . CASSYSRGYYGYTF TGTGCCAGCAGTTACTCGAGAGGCTACTATGGCTACACCTTC
TRBJ2-3 TRBV12-5 . . CASGPAGSSGSTDTQYF TGTGCTAGTGGTCCCGCCGGATCGAGCGGGAGCACAGATACGCAGTATTTT
TRBJ2-5 TRBV12-5 . . CASGLPPRIRETQYF TGTGCTAGTGGTTTGCCCCCACGGATACGAGAGACCCAGTACTTC
TRBJ2-7 TRBV27 . few CASSFWQGGEQYF TGTGCCAGCAGTTTTTGGCAGGGGGGAGAGCAGTACTTC
TRBJ2-7 TRBV27 . few CASARPGQGGSYEQYF TGTGCCAGCGCCCGGCCTGGGCAGGGAGGCTCCTACGAGCAGTACTTC
TRBJ1-5 TRBV5-5 . few CASSLVGANQPQHF TGTGCCAGCAGCTTGGTAGGGGCAAATCAGCCCCAGCATTTT
TRBJ2-7 TRBV14 . many CASSHRASYEQYF TGTGCCAGCAGCCACAGGGCCTCCTACGAGCAGTACTTC
TRBJ2-7 TRBV7-8 TRBD1 . CASSLTGNPAGYEQYF TGTGCCAGCAGCTTGACAGGGAACCCCGCTGGCTACGAGCAGTACTTC
TRBJ1-2 TRBV28 . many CASSLSLQGVGGYTF TGTGCCAGCAGCCTATCGTTGCAGGGTGTCGGTGGCTACACCTTC
TRBJ1-5 TRBV7-9 TRBD1 . CASSLGTGAPQHF TGTGCCAGCAGCTTAGGGACAGGGGCGCCCCAGCATTTT
TRBJ1-1 TRBV25-1 . . CASSEPGGPEAFF TGTGCCAGCAGTGAGCCCGGCGGCCCTGAAGCTTTCTTT
TRBJ1-3 TRBV2 TRBD1 many CASSPTGGNTIYF TGTGCCAGCAGCCCGACAGGGGGAAACACCATATATTTT
TRBJ2-5 TRBV7-7 . . CASSQDGRRTQYF TGTGCTAGCAGCCAGGACGGTAGGAGGACCCAGTACTTC
TRBJ2-2 TRBV20-1 TRBD2 . CSAREAGVKPGELFF TGCAGTGCTAGAGAAGCGGGAGTGAAGCCCGGGGAGCTGTTTTTT
TRBJ2-7 TRBV6-1 TRBD2 many CASSDLLGLAGVYEQYF TGTGCCAGCAGTGATCTACTAGGACTAGCGGGAGTTTACGAGCAGTACTTC
TRBJ2-2 TRBV24-1 TRBD1 many CATSDRDSPTGELFF TGTGCCACCAGTGACCGGGACAGCCCCACCGGGGAGCTGTTTTTT
TRBJ2-5 TRBV4-3 TRBD2 many CASSQDLWIAGVLETQYF TGCGCCAGCAGCCAAGATCTGTGGATAGCGGGAGTGCTGGAGACCCAGTACTTC
TRBJ1-1 TRBV12-3/TRBV12-4 . many CASSRGGTEAFF TGTGCCAGCAGTCGCGGGGGTACTGAAGCTTTCTTT
TRBJ1-1 TRBV28 . many CASTRVGMNTEAFF TGTGCCAGCACCCGGGTGGGAATGAACACTGAAGCTTTCTTT
TRBJ1-5 TRBV6-1 . many CASSRTSYSNQPQHF TGTGCCAGCAGTAGGACATCTTATAGCAATCAGCCCCAGCATTTT
TRBJ2-2 TRBV12-3/TRBV12-4 . many CASNWVAGELFF TGTGCCAGCAACTGGGTGGCCGGGGAGCTGTTTTTT
TRBJ1-1 TRBV7-9 . many CASSQRSTEAFF TGTGCCAGCAGCCAACGAAGCACTGAAGCTTTCTTT